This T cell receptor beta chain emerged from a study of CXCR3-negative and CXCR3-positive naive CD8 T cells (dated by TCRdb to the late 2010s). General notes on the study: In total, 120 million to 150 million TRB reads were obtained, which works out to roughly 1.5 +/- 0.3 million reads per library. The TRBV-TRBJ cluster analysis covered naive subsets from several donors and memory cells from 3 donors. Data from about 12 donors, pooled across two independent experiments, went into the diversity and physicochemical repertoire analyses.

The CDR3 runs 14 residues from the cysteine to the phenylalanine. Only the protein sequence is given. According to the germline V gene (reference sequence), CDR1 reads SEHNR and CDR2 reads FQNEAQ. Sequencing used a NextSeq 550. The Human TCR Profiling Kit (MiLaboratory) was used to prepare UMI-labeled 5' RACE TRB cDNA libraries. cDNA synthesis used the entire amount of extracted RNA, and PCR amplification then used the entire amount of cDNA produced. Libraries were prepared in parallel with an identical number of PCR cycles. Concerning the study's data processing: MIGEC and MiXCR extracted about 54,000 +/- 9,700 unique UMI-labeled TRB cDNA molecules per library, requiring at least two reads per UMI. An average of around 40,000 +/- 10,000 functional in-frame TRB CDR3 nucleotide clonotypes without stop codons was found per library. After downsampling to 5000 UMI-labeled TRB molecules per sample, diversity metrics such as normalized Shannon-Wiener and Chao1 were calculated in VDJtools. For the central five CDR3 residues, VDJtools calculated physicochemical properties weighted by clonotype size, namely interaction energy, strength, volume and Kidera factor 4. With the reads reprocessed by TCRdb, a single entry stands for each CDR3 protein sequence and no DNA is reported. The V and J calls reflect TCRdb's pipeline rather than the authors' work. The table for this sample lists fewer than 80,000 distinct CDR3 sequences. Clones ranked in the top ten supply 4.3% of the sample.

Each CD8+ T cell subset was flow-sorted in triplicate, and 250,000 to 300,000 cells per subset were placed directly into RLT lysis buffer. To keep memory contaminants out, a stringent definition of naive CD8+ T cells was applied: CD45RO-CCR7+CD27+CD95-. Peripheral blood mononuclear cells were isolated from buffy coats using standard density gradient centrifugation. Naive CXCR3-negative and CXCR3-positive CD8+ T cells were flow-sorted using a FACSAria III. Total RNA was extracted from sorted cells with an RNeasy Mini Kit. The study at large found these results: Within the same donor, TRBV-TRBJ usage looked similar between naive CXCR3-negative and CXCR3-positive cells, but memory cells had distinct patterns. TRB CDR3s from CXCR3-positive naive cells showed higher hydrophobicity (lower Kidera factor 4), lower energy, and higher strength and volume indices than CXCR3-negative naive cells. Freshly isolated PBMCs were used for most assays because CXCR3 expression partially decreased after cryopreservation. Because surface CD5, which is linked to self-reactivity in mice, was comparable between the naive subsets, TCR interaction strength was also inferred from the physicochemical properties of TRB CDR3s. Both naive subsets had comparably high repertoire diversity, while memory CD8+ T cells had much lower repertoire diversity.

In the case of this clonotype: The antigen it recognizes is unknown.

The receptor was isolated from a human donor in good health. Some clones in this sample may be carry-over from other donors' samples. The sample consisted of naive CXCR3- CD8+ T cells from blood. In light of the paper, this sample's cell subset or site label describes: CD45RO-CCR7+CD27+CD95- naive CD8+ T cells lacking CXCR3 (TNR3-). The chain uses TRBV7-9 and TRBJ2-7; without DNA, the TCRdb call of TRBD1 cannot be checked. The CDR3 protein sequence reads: CASSLGSGRHEQYF.